This T cell receptor (beta chain) was sequenced during a study of T cell responses to AZD1222 COVID-19 vaccine. For the study at large: Pooled together were second doses at about 4 or about 12 weeks.

On this clone itself: Its specificity is unknown.

Regarding the study as a whole: Only five or six AZD1222 recipients tested seropositive at baseline. Spike-specific TCR breadth rose after two AZD1222 doses, and depth rose as well.

This table comes from immunoSEQ multiplex PCR, and its TCRdb copy is limited to in-frame clones, with some not included. The table lists fewer than 100,000 clones, nearly 90% of them singletons, with almost 8.5% in the top ten. The V and J ends lost 4 bases and 8 bases respectively, with 20 bases between them. The CDR3 totals 15 residues. The germline gives CDR1 LGHNA, CDR2 YSLEER. Sequences were derived from peripheral blood, sampled on day 0 of AZD1222 vaccination. This sequence joins TRBV4-3 and TRBJ1-2; the D gene is possibly TRBD1 (5 bases). The TCR sequence derives from an adult in good health. This CDR3 reads CASSRLSGPEGGYTF. The DNA of the CDR3 is TGCGCCAGCAGCCGTCTCTCAGGACCCGAGGGGGGCTACACCTTC.